These 10 T cell receptor beta chains originate from one sample sequenced in a study of EBV T-cell therapy then PD-1 blockade in nasopharyngeal carcinoma. Their antigen targets remain unknown. Assay: immunoSEQ multiplex PCR; the TCRdb copy retains only in-frame clones and omits some. The sample contains tens of thousands of clones, 82% of which appear only once. Treatment here: AdE1-LMPpoly-expanded autologous EBV-specific T-cell therapy followed by anti-PD-1 nivolumab. The sample here was CD8+ T cells from blood, taken at day -245 from a patient whose treatment included autologous EBV-specific T cells and nivolumab. The receptors derive from a man between 40 and 49 years old with nasopharyngeal carcinoma.

The chain couples TRBV6-2 or TRBV6-3 to TRBJ2-2, with D uncertain. This CDR3 spans 15 amino acids. Germline values: CDR1 MNHEY, CDR2 SVGEGT. Trimming removed 6 bases at V and 1 base at J, with 12 bases between. CDR3 nucleotides: TGTGCCAGCAGCAGTACCTACGAGAACACCGGGGAGCTGTTTTTT. As protein: CASSSTYENTGELFF.

This chain uses TRBV9 with TRBJ1-1; D is uncertain. The germline V and J ends were trimmed by 0 bases and 6 bases, with 9 bases remaining between them. The CDR3 covers 13 residues. Looked up from germline, CDR1 is SGDLS and CDR2 is YYNGEE. The CDR3 DNA reads TGTGCCAGCAGCGTAGTTCATGTCCCTGAAGCTTTCTTT. It translates to CASSVVHVPEAFF.

The chain is built from TRBV5-4 and TRBJ2-7; 9 nucleotides match TRBD2. The germline CDR1 and CDR2 sequences are SGHNT and YYREEE (reference sequence). This CDR3 has 15 amino acids. The V and J ends lost 4 bases and 7 bases, in that order; junction bases with no gene match: 12. This CDR3 is CASSAGEAGGGEQYF. CDR3 DNA sequence: TGTGCCAGCAGCGCGGGGGAAGCGGGGGGAGGGGAGCAGTACTTC.

This clone appeared a single time. The chain recombines TRBV3-1 (or the pseudogene TRBV3-2) with TRBJ1-3, with 9 bases fitting TRBD1. Per germline, CDR1 LGHDT and CDR2 YNNKEL (reference sequence). The CDR3 runs to 18 residues. The junction had 11 bases not matched to a gene; V was cut back by 1 base and J by 4 bases. DNA for the CDR3: TGTGCCAGCAGCCAAGGGGACAGGGAGGGGGCAACCGGAAACACCATATATTTT. Translating it yields CASSQGDREGATGNTIYF.

This chain connects TRBV5-6 to TRBJ1-2; D not certain. CDR3 length: 15 amino acids. Germline values: CDR1 SGHDT, CDR2 YYEEEE. Trimming took 0 bases from V and 3 from J, leaving 12 bases between them. The CDR3 is CASSLAAGPYYGYTF. CDR3 DNA: TGTGCCAGCAGCTTGGCCGCGGGTCCTTACTATGGCTACACCTTC.

The chain carries TRBV9 and TRBJ2-1; maybe TRBD2 (7 bases). The CDR3 contains 15 residues. V lost 5 bases and J 7 bases, leaving 19 bases between the germline ends. Germline V gives CDR1 SGDLS, CDR2 YYNGEE. CDR3 nucleotide sequence: TGTGCCAGCAGTAGTGGGGGGGCAGCGACAAATGAGCAGTTCTTC. This translates into CASSSGGAATNEQFF.

The genes are TRBV27 and TRBJ1-5; TRBD1 agrees at 8 bases. Unmatched junction bases numbered 0, after V lost 3 bases and J lost 2 bases. CDR3 length: 14 residues. Germline CDR1 reads MNHEY; CDR2 reads SMNVEV (reference sequence). Written as DNA, the CDR3 is TGTGCCAGCAGTTTGACAGGGGGCAATCAGCCCCAGCATTTT. It encodes CASSLTGGNQPQHF.

V usage is TRBV7-9 and J usage is TRBJ2-1, with no clear D. V lost 3 bases and J 5 bases, leaving 14 bases between the germline ends. The germline V gene encodes CDR1 SEHNR and CDR2 FQNEAQ (reference sequence). The CDR3 is 15 residues long. The CDR3 spells CASSFQSRFDNEQFF. In DNA, the CDR3 is TGTGCCAGCAGCTTCCAGTCCAGGTTTGACAATGAGCAGTTCTTC.

V is TRBV27 and J is TRBJ2-3; 7 nucleotides agree with TRBD1. The CDR3 contains 17 residues. J was trimmed by 2 bases and V by 5 bases; bases with no gene match: 13. CDR1 and CDR2 from the germline V gene are MNHEY and SMNVEV (reference sequence). CDR3 DNA sequence: TGTGCCAGCAGTCCCCCCCCCGGGACAGCTTCCACAGATACGCAGTATTTT. Translation: CASSPPPGTASTDTQYF.

J is TRBJ1-3 and V is TRBV30; D is ambiguous. The CDR3 spans 12 residues. The ends were cut back, 4 bases at V and 2 bases at J, with 6 bases in the middle. CDR1 GTSNPN and CDR2 SVGIG come from the germline V gene (reference sequence). The CDR3 DNA follows: TGTGCCTGGAAAAAGGCTGGAAACACCATATATTTT. Translation gives CAWKKAGNTIYF.